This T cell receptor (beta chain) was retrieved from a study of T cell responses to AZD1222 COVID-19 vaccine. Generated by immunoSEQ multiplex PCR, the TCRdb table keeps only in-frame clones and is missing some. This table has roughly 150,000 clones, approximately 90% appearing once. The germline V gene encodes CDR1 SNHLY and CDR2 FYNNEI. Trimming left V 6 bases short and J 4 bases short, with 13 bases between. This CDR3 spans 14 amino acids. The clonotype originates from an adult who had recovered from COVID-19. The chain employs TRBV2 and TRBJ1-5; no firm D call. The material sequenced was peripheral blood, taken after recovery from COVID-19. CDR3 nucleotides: TGTGCCAGCAGCGAGCGACTGAGAAATCAGCCCCAGCATTTT. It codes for CASSERLRNQPQHF.